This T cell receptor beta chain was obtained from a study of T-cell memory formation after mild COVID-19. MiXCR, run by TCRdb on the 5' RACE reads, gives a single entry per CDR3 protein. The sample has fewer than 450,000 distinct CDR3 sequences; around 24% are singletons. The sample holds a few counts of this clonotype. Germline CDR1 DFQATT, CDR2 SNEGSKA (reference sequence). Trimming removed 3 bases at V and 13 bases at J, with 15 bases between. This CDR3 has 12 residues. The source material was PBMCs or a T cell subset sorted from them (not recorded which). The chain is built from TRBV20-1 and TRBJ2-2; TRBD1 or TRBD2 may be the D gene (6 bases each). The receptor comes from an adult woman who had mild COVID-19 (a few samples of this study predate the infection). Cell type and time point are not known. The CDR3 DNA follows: TGCAGTGCTAGTGGGGGGCGCCAGCGGCTGTTTTTT. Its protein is CSASGGRQRLFF.